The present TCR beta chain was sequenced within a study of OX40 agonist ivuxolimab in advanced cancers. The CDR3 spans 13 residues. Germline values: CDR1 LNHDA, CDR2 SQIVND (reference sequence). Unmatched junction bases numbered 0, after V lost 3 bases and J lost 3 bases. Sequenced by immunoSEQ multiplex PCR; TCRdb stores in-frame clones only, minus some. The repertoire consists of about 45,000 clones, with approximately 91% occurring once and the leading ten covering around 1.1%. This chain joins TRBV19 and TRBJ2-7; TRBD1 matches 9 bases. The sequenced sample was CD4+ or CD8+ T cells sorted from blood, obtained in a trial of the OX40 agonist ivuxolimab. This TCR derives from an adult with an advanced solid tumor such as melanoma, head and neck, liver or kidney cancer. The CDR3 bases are TGTGCCAGTAGTATGGACAGGGGCTACGAGCAGTACTTC. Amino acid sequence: CASSMDRGYEQYF.